The 11 T cell receptor beta chains below come from one sample, sequenced in a study of cytomegalovirus exposure and HLA in healthy donors (dated by TCRdb to 2017 to 2019). The library was produced with the immunoSEQ multiplex PCR assay. A mixture of 60 forward primers for TCR Vbeta segments and 13 reverse primers for TCR Jbeta segments was used in the multiplex PCR. Here the immuneACCESS table is served through TCRdb, limited to in-frame sequences with V and J called. Missing clones are a known gap in these copies; in checked studies unresolved V genes cover under half, and the rest lacks a known reason. Within this sample are fewer than 200,000 clones, with around 80% of them counted one time only. In total, the top ten clones hold around 4.3% of the sample. The sequenced sample consisted of PBMCs. The receptors derive from a woman between 50 and 59 years old in good health and CMV-seropositive.

This sequence joins TRBV18 and TRBJ2-1; D is perhaps TRBD2 (6 bases). This CDR3 contains 13 residues. The V gene's germline CDR1 is KGHSH and CDR2 LQKENI. V was shortened by 6 bases and J by 13 bases, with 19 bases between the two germline ends. The DNA of the CDR3 is TGTGCCAGCTCGACCGGATTTGGCGGGACCCAGTTCTTC. It is translated as CASSTGFGGTQFF.

This clone was seen only a few times. The chain employs TRBV5-1 and TRBJ2-3; 8 bases line up with TRBD1. This CDR3 is 15 amino acids long. V shed 0 bases, J shed 2 bases, and the junction held 2 bases outside the gene matches. The germline V gene encodes CDR1 SGHRS and CDR2 YFSETQ. The CDR3 loop reads CASSLDRGYTDTQYF. In DNA, the CDR3 is TGCGCCAGCAGCTTGGACAGGGGGTACACAGATACGCAGTATTTT.

This clone was observed a single time. The J gene is TRBJ1-6, the V gene TRBV15; 7 bases line up with TRBD1. Germline loops: CDR1 LNHNV, CDR2 YYDKDF (reference sequence). The CDR3 spans 13 residues. V was pared by 8 bases and J by 9 bases, with 7 bases of the junction left unmatched. DNA for the CDR3: TGTGCCACCTCCTACAGGGGAGGTTCACCCCTCCACTTT. This sequence encodes CATSYRGGSPLHF.

The J gene is TRBJ2-3, the V gene TRBV7-9; D ambiguous. Looked up from germline, CDR1 is SEHNR and CDR2 is FQNEAQ (reference sequence). This CDR3 spans 14 amino acids. V was cut by 0 bases and J by 2 bases, with 6 bases left in between. The CDR3 DNA reads TGTGCCAGCAGCTTAGCTGGGCTCACAGATACGCAGTATTTT. Translated, it gives CASSLAGLTDTQYF.

The chain has TRBV19 and TRBJ2-3; 7 nucleotides line up with TRBD1. Germline assignment: CDR1 LNHDA and CDR2 SQIVND (reference sequence). CDR3 length: 13 residues. J gave up 3 bases and V 7 bases, and 4 bases lay outside the gene matches. CDR3: CASTRTGTDTQYF. CDR3 bases: TGTGCCAGTACGAGGACAGGTACAGATACGCAGTATTTT.

The CDR3 sequence is CAWRSGGETQYF. The CDR3 nucleotides are TGTGCCTGGAGAAGCGGGGGAGAGACCCAGTACTTC. V usage is TRBV30 and J usage is TRBJ2-5; TRBD2 matches 8 bases. V dropped 3 bases and J dropped 4; count of bases not matched to a gene: 1. The length of the CDR3 is 12 residues. The germline V gene encodes CDR1 GTSNPN and CDR2 SVGIG (reference sequence).

J is TRBJ2-1 and V is TRBV2; 10 bases are shared with TRBD2. Germline CDR1 SNHLY, CDR2 FYNNEI. The trim removed 6 bases at V and 6 bases at J, leaving 8 bases unmatched. The CDR3 sequence is 15 residues long. CDR3 sequence (DNA): TGTGCCAGCAGCGGGCTAGCGGGAGTTGGCAATGAGCAGTTCTTC. This codes for CASSGLAGVGNEQFF. Looking up the rest from reference TRBV2 and TRBJ2-1 gives the full variable domain: EPEVTQTPSHQVTQMGQEVILRCVPISNHLYFYWYRQILGQKVEFLVSFYNNEISEKSEIFDDQFSVERPDGSNFTLKIRSTKLEDSAMYFCASSGLAGVGNEQFFGPGTRLTVL.

The chain combines TRBV19 with TRBJ2-1; 9 bases are shared with TRBD2. Unmatched junction bases numbered 12, after V lost 8 bases and J lost 7 bases. Germline V CDR1 and CDR2: LNHDA, SQIVND (reference sequence). The CDR3 has 15 amino acids. The CDR3 region has the DNA TGTGCCAGTTTTTCTCCTAGCGGGGAAGGGAATGAGCAGTTCTTC. Translated, it gives CASFSPSGEGNEQFF.

The rearrangement joins TRBV28 to TRBJ2-5; weak D call: TRBD1 (6 bases). V gave up 5 bases and J gave up 3 bases, with 22 bases separating them. The CDR3 loop spans 17 amino acids. The germline CDR1 and CDR2 sequences are MDHEN and SYDVKM. CDR3 DNA sequence: TGTGCCAGCAGTGACCCGGGAAACAGGGAATTTGAAGAGACCCAGTACTTC. Translating it yields CASSDPGNREFEETQYF.

This chain connects TRBV2 to TRBJ1-4, with a tentative D call TRBD1 (6 bases). The CDR3 length is 15 residues. Germline lookup yields CDR1 SNHLY and CDR2 FYNNEI. Trimming removed 5 bases from V and 7 bases from J, with 17 bases in between. The CDR3 nucleotides read TGTGCCAGCAGTATTAGTCAGGCACAGGGTGAAAAACTGTTTTTT. Its translation is CASSISQAQGEKLFF.

This rearrangement joins TRBV11-2 to TRBJ1-1; D might be TRBD1 (5 bases). There are 15 residues in the CDR3. From germline, CDR1 is SGHAT and CDR2 FQNNGV. The V end lost 4 bases, the J end lost 2 bases, and 14 bases lay between the germline ends. The CDR3 DNA reads as TGTGCCAGCAGCTCGTACTCCGGGACTAACACTGAAGCTTTCTTT. Amino acids: CASSSYSGTNTEAFF.